This T cell receptor beta chain emerged from a study of shared clonotypes between healthy human individuals. General study results and limits: The study drew on few donors, limiting represented genetic and exposure-history diversity. Some naive CD4 clonotypes, roughly 5%, turned up in common across a few donors. Generation probabilities of non-shared clonotypes were lower (relative to those shared by all four donors). What naive subsets generally showed was a larger estimated richness than memory subsets showed.

Regarding this clone: Its antigen is unidentified.

The V end lost 3 bases, the J end lost 4 bases, and 8 bases lay between the germline ends. Germline V lookup: CDR1 GTSNPN, CDR2 SVGIG (reference sequence). The length of the CDR3 is 12 residues. Measured with immunoSEQ multiplex PCR; TCRdb has only the in-frame clones, and not every one. Of under 1,100,000 clones listed, around 74% are singletons. The V gene is TRBV30, the J gene TRBJ2-3; D is ambiguous. The clonotype comes from a man aged 18 to 30 in good health. Material for sequencing was memory CD4+ T cells sorted from blood. Subset denoted: CD45RA-negative fraction. The chain's CDR3 is CAWRVVADTQYF. DNA of the CDR3: TGTGCCTGGAGAGTGGTTGCAGATACGCAGTATTTT. The entire variable domain, with the rest obtained from reference TRBV30 and TRBJ2-3, is as follows: SQTIHQWPATLVQPVGSPLSLECTVEGTSNPNLYWYRQAAGRGLQLLFYSVGIGQISSEVPQNLSASRPQDRQFILSSKKLLLSDSGFYLCAWRVVADTQYFGPGTRLTVL.